This is a list of T cell receptor beta chains from one sample in a study of T-cell reconstitution after alpha-beta-depleted transplantation in children. One entry per CDR3 protein results from TCRdb running MiXCR on the PCR reads. The sample carries hundreds of thousands of distinct CDR3 sequences, about an eighth recorded once. Specimen: PBMCs, collected before TCRalphabeta/CD19-depleted stem cell transplant. Receptors were obtained from a girl aged 2 to 9 with congenital amegakaryocytic thrombocytopenia, due to receive a stem cell transplant. The CDR3 runs from the conserved cysteine through the conserved F or W. A D gene is named only where the DNA matches it firmly. Some rows have no size entry. The others give once, few or many, or a class for an expanded clone.

J gene: TRBJ1-5; clone size: .; D gene: .; V gene: TRBV12-3/TRBV12-4; CDR3 protein: CASSGATEVDQPQHF; CDR3 DNA: TGTGCCAGCAGTGGGGCGACGGAAGTTGATCAGCCCCAGCATTTT
J gene: TRBJ1-5; clone size: .; D gene: .; V gene: TRBV30; CDR3 protein: CAWSTTPNQPQHF; CDR3 DNA: TGTGCCTGGAGTACGACACCTAATCAGCCCCAGCATTTT
J gene: TRBJ2-6; clone size: .; D gene: .; V gene: TRBV5-1; CDR3 protein: CASSSRGGSGANVLTF; CDR3 DNA: TGCGCCAGCAGCTCCAGGGGCGGGTCTGGGGCCAACGTCCTGACTTTC
J gene: TRBJ2-6; clone size: many; D gene: .; V gene: TRBV20-1; CDR3 protein: CSARQGSGANVLTF; CDR3 DNA: TGCAGTGCTAGACAGGGCTCTGGGGCCAACGTCCTGACTTTC
J gene: TRBJ2-1; clone size: .; D gene: .; V gene: TRBV21-1; CDR3 protein: CASSGGGANEQFF; CDR3 DNA: TGTGCCAGTTCGGGCGGGGGAGCCAATGAGCAGTTCTTC
J gene: TRBJ2-1; clone size: many; D gene: TRBD2; V gene: TRBV5-1; CDR3 protein: CASGKGLAGVNEQFF; CDR3 DNA: TGCGCCAGCGGAAAAGGACTAGCGGGAGTCAATGAGCAGTTCTTC
J gene: TRBJ2-3; clone size: many; D gene: TRBD2; V gene: TRBV27; CDR3 protein: CASWFLAGGTDTQYF; CDR3 DNA: TGTGCCAGCTGGTTCCTGGCGGGAGGTACAGATACGCAGTATTTT
J gene: TRBJ2-1; clone size: many; D gene: .; V gene: TRBV29-1; CDR3 protein: CSVEIGPNEQFF; CDR3 DNA: TGCAGCGTTGAGATAGGGCCCAATGAGCAGTTCTTC
J gene: TRBJ2-7; clone size: few; D gene: TRBD2; V gene: TRBV6-1; CDR3 protein: CASSEMLIAGVEAYEQYF; CDR3 DNA: TGTGCCAGCAGTGAGATGTTAATAGCGGGAGTCGAAGCCTACGAGCAGTACTTC
J gene: TRBJ2-3; clone size: few; D gene: .; V gene: TRBV7-9; CDR3 protein: CASSPSRLGGATDTQYF; CDR3 DNA: TGTGCCAGCAGCCCTTCGAGGTTGGGCGGGGCCACAGATACGCAGTATTTT
J gene: TRBJ2-7; clone size: few; D gene: .; V gene: TRBV4-1; CDR3 protein: CASSQELPALYEQYF; CDR3 DNA: TGCGCCAGCAGCCAAGAGCTCCCTGCGCTCTACGAGCAGTACTTC
J gene: TRBJ2-2; clone size: .; D gene: .; V gene: TRBV11-3; CDR3 protein: CASNTGDGGELFF; CDR3 DNA: TGTGCCAGCAACACGGGAGACGGCGGGGAGCTGTTTTTT
J gene: TRBJ2-1; clone size: .; D gene: .; V gene: TRBV11-2; CDR3 protein: CASSLDLATNEQFF; CDR3 DNA: TGTGCCAGCAGCTTAGATCTAGCGACCAATGAGCAGTTCTTC
J gene: TRBJ2-3; clone size: many; D gene: .; V gene: TRBV20-1; CDR3 protein: CSARDPSRDTQYF; CDR3 DNA: TGCAGTGCTAGAGATCCCTCTAGGGATACGCAGTATTTT
J gene: TRBJ1-2; clone size: .; D gene: .; V gene: TRBV11-2; CDR3 protein: CASSLGSGLNYGYTF; CDR3 DNA: TGTGCCAGCAGCTTAGGATCAGGTCTGAACTATGGCTACACCTTC
J gene: TRBJ2-7; clone size: few; D gene: TRBD2; V gene: TRBV7-3; CDR3 protein: CASSMGLGGEQYF; CDR3 DNA: TGTGCCAGCAGCATGGGACTAGGCGGAGAGCAGTACTTC
J gene: TRBJ2-1; clone size: many; D gene: .; V gene: TRBV7-3; CDR3 protein: CASSLAGTPYRNEQFF; CDR3 DNA: TGTGCCAGCAGCTTGGCCGGGACCCCCTATAGAAATGAGCAGTTCTTC
J gene: TRBJ2-2; clone size: .; D gene: .; V gene: TRBV28; CDR3 protein: CASSWPLTQDVNTGELFF; CDR3 DNA: TGTGCCAGCAGTTGGCCTCTAACACAAGACGTGAACACCGGGGAGCTGTTTTTT
J gene: TRBJ2-1; clone size: many; D gene: .; V gene: TRBV7-9; CDR3 protein: CASSLLAGSLNPEQFF; CDR3 DNA: TGTGCCAGCAGCTTACTGGCGGGGTCTTTGAACCCTGAGCAGTTCTTC
J gene: TRBJ2-5; clone size: .; D gene: .; V gene: TRBV19; CDR3 protein: CASRLRNQETQYF; CDR3 DNA: TGTGCCAGTCGCCTCCGAAATCAAGAGACCCAGTACTTC
J gene: TRBJ1-1; clone size: .; D gene: TRBD1; V gene: TRBV12-3/TRBV12-4; CDR3 protein: CASSLGDSDTEAFF; CDR3 DNA: TGTGCCAGCAGTTTAGGGGACAGCGACACTGAAGCTTTCTTT
J gene: TRBJ2-1; clone size: many; D gene: .; V gene: TRBV20-1; CDR3 protein: CSARVVPYYNEQFF; CDR3 DNA: TGCAGTGCTAGGGTGGTCCCCTATTACAATGAGCAGTTCTTC
J gene: TRBJ1-2; clone size: .; D gene: .; V gene: TRBV30; CDR3 protein: CAWKRTANYGYTF; CDR3 DNA: TGTGCCTGGAAGAGGACCGCTAACTATGGCTACACCTTC
J gene: TRBJ2-1; clone size: .; D gene: TRBD2; V gene: TRBV29-1; CDR3 protein: CSAPGLAGTRNEQFF; CDR3 DNA: TGCAGCGCACCGGGACTAGCGGGAACAAGGAATGAGCAGTTCTTC
J gene: TRBJ2-2; clone size: .; D gene: .; V gene: TRBV2; CDR3 protein: CASSEVRSLHGELFF; CDR3 DNA: TGTGCCAGCAGTGAAGTTCGGTCGCTTCACGGGGAGCTGTTTTTT
J gene: TRBJ2-7; clone size: many; D gene: .; V gene: TRBV12-3/TRBV12-4; CDR3 protein: CASRPDNRGEQYF; CDR3 DNA: TGTGCCAGCAGGCCGGACAACCGGGGCGAGCAGTACTTC
J gene: TRBJ1-5; clone size: .; D gene: .; V gene: TRBV28; CDR3 protein: CASRPEPNQPQHF; CDR3 DNA: TGTGCCAGCAGACCAGAACCCAATCAGCCCCAGCATTTT
J gene: TRBJ1-4; clone size: few; D gene: .; V gene: TRBV12-3/TRBV12-4; CDR3 protein: CASSLVGGGTGGNEKLFF; CDR3 DNA: TGTGCCAGCAGTTTAGTGGGAGGGGGTACTGGCGGTAATGAAAAACTGTTTTTT
J gene: TRBJ2-6; clone size: .; D gene: .; V gene: TRBV11-3; CDR3 protein: CASSLNGVASGANVLTF; CDR3 DNA: TGTGCCAGCAGCTTAAATGGCGTAGCCTCTGGGGCCAACGTCCTGACTTTC
J gene: TRBJ2-5; clone size: .; D gene: TRBD2; V gene: TRBV25-1; CDR3 protein: CASNPREEGLAEYWGLEETQYF; CDR3 DNA: TGTGCCAGCAACCCGAGGGAGGAGGGACTAGCGGAATACTGGGGACTAGAAGAGACCCAGTACTTC
J gene: TRBJ2-7; clone size: many; D gene: TRBD1; V gene: TRBV20-1; CDR3 protein: CSARDPGQGFNEQYF; CDR3 DNA: TGCAGTGCTAGAGATCCGGGACAGGGGTTTAACGAGCAGTACTTC
J gene: TRBJ1-2; clone size: many; D gene: .; V gene: TRBV29-1; CDR3 protein: CSVPLGSSFLYGYTF; CDR3 DNA: TGCAGCGTGCCATTAGGGTCCTCGTTCCTCTATGGCTACACCTTC
J gene: TRBJ2-7; clone size: .; D gene: TRBD2; V gene: TRBV12-3/TRBV12-4; CDR3 protein: CASSKTGLGYEQYF; CDR3 DNA: TGTGCCAGCAGTAAGACGGGACTAGGCTACGAGCAGTACTTC
J gene: TRBJ2-3; clone size: many; D gene: .; V gene: TRBV5-1; CDR3 protein: CASSHRLGDTQYF; CDR3 DNA: TGCGCCAGCAGCCACCGTCTCGGAGATACGCAGTATTTT
J gene: TRBJ2-5; clone size: many; D gene: TRBD2; V gene: TRBV12-3/TRBV12-4; CDR3 protein: CASRTANSGRETQYF; CDR3 DNA: TGTGCCAGCAGGACTGCGAATAGCGGGAGAGAGACCCAGTACTTC
J gene: TRBJ2-3; clone size: many; D gene: .; V gene: TRBV12-3/TRBV12-4; CDR3 protein: CASSLTRGILSTDTQYF; CDR3 DNA: TGTGCCAGCAGTCTGACTAGGGGGATTCTTAGCACAGATACGCAGTATTTT
J gene: TRBJ2-5; clone size: many; D gene: TRBD2; V gene: TRBV11-2; CDR3 protein: CASSLAGLAGGETQYF; CDR3 DNA: TGTGCCAGCAGCTTAGCTGGACTAGCGGGAGGAGAGACCCAGTACTTC
J gene: TRBJ2-1; clone size: few; D gene: TRBD2; V gene: TRBV5-1; CDR3 protein: CASRIAGNVGYDEQFF; CDR3 DNA: TGCGCCAGCAGGATAGCGGGAAATGTGGGGTATGATGAGCAGTTCTTC
J gene: TRBJ2-5; clone size: .; D gene: TRBD2; V gene: TRBV28; CDR3 protein: CASSSASGEETQYF; CDR3 DNA: TGTGCCAGCAGTTCGGCTAGCGGGGAAGAGACCCAGTACTTC
J gene: TRBJ2-1; clone size: many; D gene: TRBD1; V gene: TRBV10-3; CDR3 protein: CAIADRAYNEQFF; CDR3 DNA: TGTGCCATCGCGGACAGGGCGTACAATGAGCAGTTCTTC
J gene: TRBJ2-4; clone size: .; D gene: .; V gene: TRBV30; CDR3 protein: CAWSGGVLDIQYF; CDR3 DNA: TGTGCCTGGAGCGGCGGGGTATTGGACATTCAGTACTTC
J gene: TRBJ2-3; clone size: many; D gene: .; V gene: TRBV20-1; CDR3 protein: CSAGDWLNTDTQYF; CDR3 DNA: TGCAGTGCTGGAGACTGGTTAAACACAGATACGCAGTATTTT
J gene: TRBJ2-1; clone size: many; D gene: .; V gene: TRBV12-3/TRBV12-4; CDR3 protein: CASSDPGRIYNEQFF; CDR3 DNA: TGTGCCAGCAGTGATCCGGGACGGATATACAATGAGCAGTTCTTC
J gene: TRBJ2-2; clone size: once; D gene: TRBD2; V gene: TRBV12-3/TRBV12-4; CDR3 protein: CASSFPGLAGHTGELFF; CDR3 DNA: TGTGCCAGCAGTTTCCCGGGACTAGCGGGACACACCGGGGAGCTGTTTTTT
J gene: TRBJ2-5; clone size: many; D gene: .; V gene: TRBV6-5; CDR3 protein: CASSSGRERGEETQYF; CDR3 DNA: TGTGCCAGCAGTTCCGGGCGGGAACGGGGAGAAGAGACCCAGTACTTC
J gene: TRBJ2-7; clone size: .; D gene: .; V gene: TRBV7-9; CDR3 protein: CASSLGNPASSYEQYF; CDR3 DNA: TGTGCCAGCAGCTTAGGCAACCCAGCGAGCTCCTACGAGCAGTACTTC
J gene: TRBJ2-5; clone size: few; D gene: .; V gene: TRBV20-1; CDR3 protein: CSARDYSQETQYF; CDR3 DNA: TGCAGTGCTAGGGACTACTCCCAAGAGACCCAGTACTTC
J gene: TRBJ2-3; clone size: many; D gene: .; V gene: TRBV12-3/TRBV12-4; CDR3 protein: CASSLRVTDTQYF; CDR3 DNA: TGCGCCAGCAGCTTGCGTGTCACAGATACGCAGTATTTT
J gene: TRBJ2-3; clone size: .; D gene: .; V gene: TRBV20-1; CDR3 protein: CSARGGRGQDTQYF; CDR3 DNA: TGCAGTGCTAGAGGAGGGCGGGGGCAGGATACGCAGTATTTT
J gene: TRBJ2-7; clone size: many; D gene: .; V gene: TRBV7-9; CDR3 protein: CASSQSRRTGSYEQYF; CDR3 DNA: TGTGCCAGCAGCCAATCAAGAAGGACGGGCTCCTACGAGCAGTACTTC
J gene: TRBJ2-1; clone size: few; D gene: .; V gene: TRBV5-1; CDR3 protein: CASSLFRGMDEQFF; CDR3 DNA: TGCGCCAGCAGCTTGTTTAGGGGTATGGATGAGCAGTTCTTC
J gene: TRBJ2-5; clone size: many; D gene: .; V gene: TRBV5-1; CDR3 protein: CASSLEKTGWETQYF; CDR3 DNA: TGCGCCAGCAGCTTGGAAAAGACAGGCTGGGAGACCCAGTACTTC
J gene: TRBJ2-7; clone size: few; D gene: TRBD1; V gene: TRBV12-3/TRBV12-4; CDR3 protein: CASSLARVGQATYEQYF; CDR3 DNA: TGTGCCAGCAGTTTAGCGAGGGTCGGACAGGCCACCTACGAGCAGTACTTC
J gene: TRBJ2-3; clone size: few; D gene: TRBD2; V gene: TRBV7-6; CDR3 protein: CASSLLGGRATDTQYF; CDR3 DNA: TGTGCCAGCAGCTTACTCGGTGGGAGGGCCACAGATACGCAGTATTTT
J gene: TRBJ2-7; clone size: once; D gene: .; V gene: TRBV29-1; CDR3 protein: CSVEVSRGSYEQYF; CDR3 DNA: TGCAGCGTTGAGGTATCAAGGGGCTCCTACGAGCAGTACTTC
J gene: TRBJ2-2; clone size: .; D gene: TRBD2; V gene: TRBV4-2; CDR3 protein: CASSQKAGGIGELFF; CDR3 DNA: TGTGCCAGCAGCCAAAAGGCGGGAGGAATCGGGGAGCTGTTTTTT
J gene: TRBJ2-6; clone size: .; D gene: .; V gene: TRBV3-1; CDR3 protein: CASSQDLTGANVLTF; CDR3 DNA: TGTGCCAGCAGCCAAGATTTAACTGGGGCCAACGTCCTGACTTTC
J gene: TRBJ2-5; clone size: few; D gene: .; V gene: TRBV7-9; CDR3 protein: CASKRDPNYETQYF; CDR3 DNA: TGTGCCAGCAAACGGGACCCGAACTATGAGACCCAGTACTTC
J gene: TRBJ2-1; clone size: many; D gene: .; V gene: TRBV20-1; CDR3 protein: CSAQGWDEQFF; CDR3 DNA: TGCAGTGCTCAAGGGTGGGATGAGCAGTTCTTC
J gene: TRBJ2-5; clone size: .; D gene: TRBD2; V gene: TRBV20-1; CDR3 protein: CSAPGPGLAGQETQYF; CDR3 DNA: TGCAGTGCCCCAGGACCGGGACTAGCGGGACAAGAGACCCAGTACTTC